Each of the 8 T cell receptor beta chains below was sequenced from the same sample in a study of T cell responses to AZD1222 COVID-19 vaccine. Some clones are missing from TCRdb's copy, which holds only in-frame ones; the method was immunoSEQ multiplex PCR. The profile covers more than 85,000 clones, with about 85% appearing a single time and over 1.5% taken by the ten largest. Sequencing used peripheral blood, obtained on day 0 of AZD1222 vaccination. The receptor source for this set is an adult in good health.

This chain connects TRBV5-1 to TRBJ1-1; 10 bases line up with TRBD1. Trimming at V came to 4 bases and at J to 6 bases, leaving 6 bases not matched to a gene. This CDR3 region has 14 residues. Germline assignment: CDR1 SGHRS and CDR2 YFSETQ. DNA of the CDR3: TGCGCCAGCAGCCCGGGACAGGGGAAATCTGAAGCTTTCTTT. Protein sequence: CASSPGQGKSEAFF.

This sequence joins TRBV6-6 and TRBJ2-2, with no clear D. Deletions cut 5 bases from V and 0 bases from J, with 13 bases between. This CDR3 comprises 16 residues. Germline values: CDR1 MNHNY, CDR2 SVGAGI (reference sequence). The CDR3 region has the DNA TGTGCCAGCAGTCCCCTTGGGGAACCGAACACCGGGGAGCTGTTTTTT. It codes for CASSPLGEPNTGELFF.

The chain employs TRBV6-6 and TRBJ1-1; the D gene is possibly TRBD1 (6 bases). The V and J ends lost 4 bases and 7 bases respectively, with 13 bases between them. The CDR3 covers 13 residues. CDR1 is MNHNY, CDR2 SVGAGI, per germline (reference sequence). CDR3 region: CASSWGTNLEAFF. CDR3 bases: TGTGCCAGCAGTTGGGGGACAAATCTTGAAGCTTTCTTT.

The rearrangement links TRBV30 to TRBJ2-1; D not resolved. V was pared by 0 bases and J by 5 bases, with 2 bases between. Germline CDR1 GTSNPN, CDR2 SVGIG (reference sequence). The CDR3 has 11 residues. The CDR3: CAWSVDNEQFF. The CDR3 nucleotides are TGTGCCTGGAGTGTAGACAATGAGCAGTTCTTC.

The J gene is TRBJ1-3, the V gene TRBV27; D not certain. The CDR3 consists of 14 residues. The V gene lost 5 bases and the J gene lost 3 bases, with 11 bases spanning the gap. Germline V lookup: CDR1 MNHEY, CDR2 SMNVEV (reference sequence). The DNA of the CDR3 is TGTGCCAGCAGTCCCCTCAGTGGTGGAAACACCATATATTTT. This gives the protein CASSPLSGGNTIYF.

The rearrangement links TRBV3-1 (or the pseudogene TRBV3-2) to TRBJ1-4, with D unclear. Looked up from germline, CDR1 is LGHDT and CDR2 is YNNKEL (reference sequence). Trimming stripped 2 bases from V and 7 bases from J, with 8 bases between. The CDR3 has 13 residues. The CDR3 DNA reads as TGTGCCAGCAGCCAATCCCCGGGTGAAAAACTGTTTTTT. This codes for CASSQSPGEKLFF.

The chain is built from TRBV6-5 and TRBJ1-5, with D perhaps matching TRBD1 (6 bases). With 6 bases removed from V and 6 bases from J, the gap between germline ends came to 9 bases. The CDR3 loop spans 12 amino acids. CDR1 and CDR2 from the germline V gene are MNHEY and SVGAGI. CDR3 in DNA: TGTGCCAGCAGGGGGGCCCGTCAGCCCCAGCATTTT. Translated: CASRGARQPQHF.

The chain has TRBV6-5 and TRBJ2-2; D may be TRBD1 (5 bases). Germline V gives CDR1 MNHEY, CDR2 SVGAGI. Trimming left V 5 bases short and J 5 bases short, with 12 bases between. CDR3 length equals 14 residues. For the CDR3, the DNA is TGTGCCAGCAGTCCCCCAGGGAAAACCGGGGAGCTGTTTTTT. Translating gives CASSPPGKTGELFF.